Each of the 10 T cell receptor beta chains below was sequenced from the same sample in a study of T cell responses to AZD1222 COVID-19 vaccine. TCRdb keeps only in-frame clones here, not all; method: immunoSEQ multiplex PCR. This table has over 130,000 clones, roughly 90% appearing once. The sequences come from peripheral blood, collected 28 days after the second AZD1222 dose. Every receptor here comes from an adult who received the AZD1222 COVID-19 vaccine.

This clone was picked up one time. The CDR3 nucleotides are TGTGCCAGCAGCCCCCACGGGGGGCTTCTATCGTCTGAAGCTTTCTTT. Translating it yields CASSPHGGLLSSEAFF. The chain combines TRBV11-3 with TRBJ1-1, with D possibly matching TRBD1 (6 bases). CDR3 length: 16 amino acids. CDR1 is SGHNT and CDR2 is YENEEA in the germline V gene. Trimming removed 5 bases from V and 6 bases from J, with 22 bases in between.

The V and J genes are TRBV5-1 and TRBJ2-7; TRBD2 matches 11 bases. The CDR3 consists of 15 residues. V lost 2 bases, J lost 1 base, and 2 bases stayed unmatched. Looked up from germline, CDR1 is SGHRS and CDR2 is YFSETQ. The CDR3 nucleotides are TGCGCCAGCAGCTTAACTAGCGGGGGATCCTACGAGCAGTACTTC. This translates into CASSLTSGGSYEQYF.

V and J are TRBV6-4 and TRBJ1-3, with no clear D. Deletions cut 9 bases from V and 0 bases from J, with 12 bases between. This CDR3 region has 14 residues. Germline CDR1 reads MRHNA; CDR2 reads SNTAGT. In DNA form, the CDR3 reads TGTGCCAGTAGAAGTCGTCACTCTGGAAACACCATATATTTT. Protein sequence: CASRSRHSGNTIYF.

This rearrangement joins TRBV28 to TRBJ1-3; D unclear. Trimming took 5 bases from V and 3 from J, leaving 20 bases between them. The length of the CDR3 is 17 residues. From germline, CDR1 is MDHEN and CDR2 SYDVKM. The CDR3 DNA sequence: TGTGCCAGCAGTCCCTCCCGAACTGGGCTACATGGAAACACCATATATTTT. Translation: CASSPSRTGLHGNTIYF.

This chain links TRBV27 with TRBJ1-1; a possible D gene is TRBD1 (6 bases). Germline loops: CDR1 MNHEY, CDR2 SMNVEV (reference sequence). The CDR3 contains 13 residues. The V gene lost 0 bases and the J gene lost 7 bases, with 9 bases spanning the gap. The CDR3 here is CASSLSRGDEAFF. In nucleotides, the CDR3 is TGTGCCAGCAGTTTATCTAGGGGGGATGAAGCTTTCTTT.

The chain links TRBV27 to TRBJ2-7, with D maybe TRBD1 (5 bases). Germline-derived CDR1 and CDR2 are MNHEY and SMNVEV (reference sequence). CDR3 length equals 15 residues. Trimming removed 2 bases from V and 2 bases from J, with 13 bases in between. The CDR3 loop reads CASSLVRGATYEQYF. The DNA of the CDR3 is TGTGCCAGCAGTTTAGTGCGTGGGGCCACCTACGAGCAGTACTTC.

The rearrangement uses TRBV20-1 and TRBJ2-7; 10 bases are a match to TRBD1. Germline V CDR1 and CDR2: DFQATT, SNEGSKA (reference sequence). V shed 3 bases, J shed 4 bases, and the junction held 12 bases outside the gene matches. This CDR3 comprises 16 residues. CDR3 residues: CSASPLGQGGNYEQYF. Here the CDR3 DNA reads TGCAGTGCTAGTCCCCTAGGACAGGGGGGAAATTACGAGCAGTACTTC.

The chain employs TRBV11-3 and TRBJ2-3, with a tentative D call TRBD2 (6 bases). The germline V gene has CDR1 SGHNT and CDR2 YENEEA. V lost 4 bases to trimming and J lost 0 bases, with 11 bases between them. The CDR3 runs 15 residues. CDR3 sequence (DNA): TGTGCCAGCAGCTCCCGGCGGGGTAGCACAGATACGCAGTATTTT. Protein: CASSSRRGSTDTQYF.

The rearrangement uses TRBV21-1 and TRBJ2-7; the D call of TRBD1 is as the table states it, not checked on the DNA. TRBV21-1 is a documented pseudogene. The CDR3 covers 15 residues. The CDR3, as DNA: TGTGCCAGCAGCCCGGACAGGGAAAGTTCCTACGAGCAGTACTTC. Amino acids: CASSPDRESSYEQYF.

The chain couples TRBV11-3 to TRBJ1-1, with 7 bases that match TRBD1. Germline-derived CDR1 and CDR2 are SGHNT and YENEEA. V was pared by 5 bases and J by 3 bases, with 9 bases of the junction left unmatched. The length of the CDR3 is 15 residues. This CDR3 is CASSQQTGKDTEAFF. For the CDR3, the DNA is TGTGCCAGCAGCCAGCAGACAGGGAAGGACACTGAAGCTTTCTTT. The complete variable domain, with remaining parts taken from reference TRBV11-3 and TRBJ1-1, reads EAGVVQSPRYKIIEKKQPVAFWCNPISGHNTLYWYLQNLGQGPELLIRYENEEAVDDSQLPKDRFSAERLKGVDSTLKIQPAELGDSAVYLCASSQQTGKDTEAFFGQGTRLTVV.